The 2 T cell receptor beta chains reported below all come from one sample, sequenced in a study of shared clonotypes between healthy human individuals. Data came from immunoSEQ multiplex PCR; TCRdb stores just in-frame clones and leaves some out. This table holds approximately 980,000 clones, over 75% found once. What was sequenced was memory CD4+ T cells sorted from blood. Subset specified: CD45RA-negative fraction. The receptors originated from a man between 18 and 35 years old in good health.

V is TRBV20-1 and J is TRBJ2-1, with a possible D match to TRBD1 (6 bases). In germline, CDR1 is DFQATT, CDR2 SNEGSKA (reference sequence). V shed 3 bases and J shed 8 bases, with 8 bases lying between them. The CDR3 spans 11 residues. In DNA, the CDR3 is TGCAGTGCTAGCAGGGGCGATGAGCAGTTCTTC. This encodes CSASRGDEQFF.

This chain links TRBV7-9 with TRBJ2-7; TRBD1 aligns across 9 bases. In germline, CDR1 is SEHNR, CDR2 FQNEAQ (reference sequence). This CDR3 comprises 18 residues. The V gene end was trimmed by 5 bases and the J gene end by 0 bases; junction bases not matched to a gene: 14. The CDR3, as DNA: TGTGCCAGCAGCCGATTCGTTCCGGGACAGGGTACCTCCTACGAGCAGTACTTC. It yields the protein CASSRFVPGQGTSYEQYF.